A single sample is the source of the 20 T cell receptor beta chains below, sequenced in a study of blood T cell repertoires in COVID-19. Only in-frame clones appear in the TCRdb table, and some are missing; sequencing was by immunoSEQ multiplex PCR. This table holds approximately 180,000 clones, more than 80% found once. Sequenced sample: peripheral blood. These receptors were taken from a man in his fifties or sixties with acute or convalescent COVID-19.

V usage is TRBV7-6 and J usage is TRBJ2-6, with TRBD2 matching 7 bases. CDR1 and CDR2 from the germline V gene are SGHVS and FNYEAQ. The CDR3 extends over 17 amino acids. V was clipped by 1 base and J by 4 bases; unmatched bases: 7. CDR3 loop: CASSLGVSGLGANVLTF. CDR3 nucleotide sequence: TGTGCCAGCAGCTTAGGGGTGTCGGGACTAGGGGCCAACGTCCTGACTTTC.

The V gene is TRBV5-1, the J gene TRBJ2-5; the D is unclear. Trimming stripped 0 bases from V and 1 base from J, with 7 bases between. CDR3 length: 14 amino acids. Per germline, CDR1 SGHRS and CDR2 YFSETQ. Written as DNA, the CDR3 is TGCGCCAGCAGCTTGGAGCCAATCCAAGAGACCCAGTACTTC. It encodes CASSLEPIQETQYF.

The chain uses TRBV7-8 and TRBJ2-1, with 7 bases aligning to TRBD2. J gave up 0 bases and V 5 bases, and 7 bases lay outside the gene matches. The germline gives CDR1 SGHVS, CDR2 FQNEAQ. CDR3 length: 16 amino acids. The CDR3 is CASSRDGGSSYNEQFF. In DNA form, the CDR3 reads TGTGCCAGCAGCCGAGATGGCGGGAGCTCCTACAATGAGCAGTTCTTC. Supplemented by reference TRBV7-8 and TRBJ2-1, the full variable domain reads GAGVSQSPRYKVAKRGQDVALRCDPISGHVSLFWYQQALGQGPEFLTYFQNEAQLDKSGLPSDRFFAERPEGSVSTLKIQRTQQEDSAVYLCASSRDGGSSYNEQFFGPGTRLTVL.

V gene TRBV9 combines with J gene TRBJ2-7; 8 bases align to TRBD1. There are 14 residues in the CDR3. Germline V gene data show CDR1 as SGDLS and CDR2 as YYNGEE. V was clipped by 4 bases and J by 4 bases; unmatched bases: 7. The CDR3 nucleotides read TGTGCCAGCAGCCCCCAGGGGGCCAAGTACGAGCAGTACTTC. Translating it yields CASSPQGAKYEQYF.

The chain has TRBV6-2 or TRBV6-3 and TRBJ2-7, with 7 bases lining up with TRBD1. With V trimmed by 6 bases and J by 4 bases, 9 bases remained unmatched. The length of the CDR3 is 14 residues. Per the germline V gene, CDR1 is MNHEY and CDR2 is SVGEGT. The CDR3, as DNA: TGTGCCAGCAGCCGACCACAGGGGTTGTACGAGCAGTACGTC. Protein sequence: CASSRPQGLYEQYV.

The CDR3 DNA reads TGTGCCAGCAAGGCCGGGACAGGGGTTCAGCCCCAGCATTTT. Encoded protein: CASKAGTGVQPQHF. The gene calls are TRBV28 and TRBJ1-5; TRBD1 matches at 10 bases. The germline gives CDR1 MDHEN, CDR2 SYDVKM. V shed 7 bases, J shed 6 bases, and the junction held 6 bases outside the gene matches. The CDR3 totals 14 residues.

V is TRBV28 and J is TRBJ1-6; 8 bases line up with TRBD1. The germline CDR1 and CDR2 sequences are MDHEN and SYDVKM. This CDR3 is 14 amino acids long. V was pared by 6 bases and J by 7 bases, with 5 bases of the junction left unmatched. The CDR3 sequence: CASRAGTGNSPLHF. As DNA, the CDR3 is TGTGCCAGCAGGGCAGGGACAGGAAATTCACCCCTCCACTTT. Based on the CDR3 plus reference TRBV28 and TRBJ1-6, the full variable domain is DVKVTQSSRYLVKRTGEKVFLECVQDMDHENMFWYRQDPGLGLRLIYFSYDVKMKEKGDIPEGYSVSREKKERFSLILESASTNQTSMYLCASRAGTGNSPLHFGNGTRLTVT.

The chain has TRBV7-8 and TRBJ2-5; tentatively, D is TRBD1 (6 bases). Germline-derived CDR1 and CDR2 are SGHVS and FQNEAQ. The V end lost 5 bases, the J end lost 4 bases, and 17 bases lay between the germline ends. The CDR3 covers 15 residues. The CDR3 protein is CASSRNRVVRETQYF. In nucleotides, the CDR3 is TGTGCCAGCAGCCGCAACAGGGTGGTGAGAGAGACCCAGTACTTC.

The chain joins TRBV11-2 to TRBJ1-2; no definite D call. V lost 4 bases to trimming and J lost 5 bases, with 17 bases between them. Germline values: CDR1 SGHAT, CDR2 FQNNGV. The CDR3 is made up of 15 amino acids. This CDR3 is CASSSASRALYGYTF. The CDR3 nucleotides are TGTGCCAGCAGCTCCGCGTCTCGTGCCCTATATGGCTACACCTTC.

A single count supports this clone. The chain carries TRBV28 and TRBJ2-7, with 8 bases that match TRBD1. Germline CDR1 is MDHEN and CDR2 is SYDVKM. There are 14 residues in the CDR3. V trimming: 4 bases; J trimming: 3 bases; junction bases outside the gene matches: 5. CDR3 sequence (DNA): TGTGCCAGCAGTTCCGGACAGGGCTACTACGAGCAGTACGTC. Translated: CASSSGQGYYEQYV.

This chain connects TRBV7-9 to TRBJ1-5, with D possibly TRBD1 on 5 matching bases. V was cut by 3 bases and J by 4 bases, with 10 bases left in between. The CDR3 contains 14 residues. Germline V gene lookup returns CDR1 SEHNR and CDR2 FQNEAQ (reference sequence). The CDR3 is CASSFQGVNQPQHF. The CDR3 coding sequence is TGTGCCAGCAGCTTTCAGGGCGTAAATCAGCCCCAGCATTTT.

The gene calls are TRBV27 and TRBJ2-1; D gene unclear. CDR1 is MNHEY, CDR2 SMNVEV, per germline (reference sequence). The V end was cut by 5 bases, the J end by 0 bases, with 17 bases between. The CDR3 is 17 residues long. The CDR3 bases are TGTGCCAGCAGTCCCAGTGGGCAGACCGTCTCCTACAATGAGCAGTTCTTC. Its protein is CASSPSGQTVSYNEQFF.

This clone was counted between two and nine times. This chain uses TRBV9 with TRBJ1-6; TRBD1 aligns across 8 bases. V was pared by 3 bases and J by 5 bases, with 10 bases of the junction left unmatched. Germline V gene sequence: CDR1 SGDLS, CDR2 YYNGEE. The length of the CDR3 is 17 residues. CDR3 sequence (DNA): TGTGCCAGCAGCGCCGGACAGGGACCAATAGATAATTCACCCCTCCACTTT. The encoded protein is CASSAGQGPIDNSPLHF. Supplemented by reference TRBV9 and TRBJ1-6, the full variable domain reads DSGVTQTPKHLITATGQRVTLRCSPRSGDLSVYWYQQSLDQGLQFLIQYYNGEERAKGNILERFSAQQFPDLHSELNLSSLELGDSALYFCASSAGQGPIDNSPLHFGNGTRLTVT.

The rearrangement links TRBV29-1 to TRBJ2-7, with a weak D call TRBD1 (5 bases). The CDR3 loop spans 12 amino acids. Per germline, CDR1 SQVTM and CDR2 ANQGSEA. V lost 7 bases and J 1 base, leaving 11 bases between the germline ends. This CDR3 reads CSAGHSSYEQYV. The DNA for the CDR3 is TGCAGCGCAGGACATTCATCCTACGAGCAGTACGTC.

The chain employs TRBV6-5 and TRBJ2-5, with a weak D call TRBD1 (6 bases). Trimming took off 6 bases at V and 4 bases at J, with 18 bases between the two ends. Germline values: CDR1 MNHEY, CDR2 SVGAGI. The CDR3 consists of 15 residues. Written as DNA, the CDR3 is TGTGCCAGCAGAAAAGGCACAGGGTTGGGAGAGACCCAGTACTTC. This encodes CASRKGTGLGETQYF.

The chain has TRBV30 and TRBJ2-7, with D perhaps TRBD1 (6 bases). CDR1 is GTSNPN, CDR2 SVGIG, per germline (reference sequence). Trimming stripped 0 bases from V and 4 bases from J, with 13 bases between. The CDR3 has 14 residues. This CDR3 reads CAWSVGGSGYEQYF. In nucleotides, the CDR3 is TGTGCCTGGAGTGTTGGGGGCTCGGGGTACGAGCAGTACTTC.

This clone was seen only once. The chain employs TRBV19 and TRBJ1-1; 8 bases map to TRBD1. With 3 bases clipped from V and 1 base from J, the junction kept 1 base outside the gene matches. CDR1 and CDR2 from the germline V gene are LNHDA and SQIVND (reference sequence). The CDR3 has 14 amino acids. The CDR3 DNA sequence: TGTGCCAGTAGTATGGGACAGGAGAACACTGAAGCTTTCTTT. It is translated as CASSMGQENTEAFF.

This chain links TRBV30 with TRBJ2-2; no clear D gene. This CDR3 is 13 amino acids long. Between the trimmed V and J ends, which lost 2 bases and 3 bases, there was a span of 7 bases. In germline, CDR1 is GTSNPN, CDR2 SVGIG (reference sequence). CDR3 region: CAWSPQYTGELFF. CDR3 nucleotides: TGTGCCTGGAGTCCTCAGTACACCGGGGAGCTGTTTTTT.

The chain uses TRBV27 and TRBJ2-3; 8 bases are a match to TRBD1. The CDR3 is made up of 14 amino acids. CDR1 MNHEY and CDR2 SMNVEV come from the germline V gene (reference sequence). The V gene end was trimmed by 7 bases and the J gene end by 6 bases; junction bases not matched to a gene: 9. In DNA form, the CDR3 reads TGTGCCAGCATCCCCCGGCAGGGGGCTGATACGCAGTATTTT. The encoded protein is CASIPRQGADTQYF.

The chain combines TRBV9 with TRBJ2-5, with TRBD2 matching 10 bases. J lost 5 bases, V lost 0 bases, and 13 bases had no gene match. Germline assignment: CDR1 SGDLS and CDR2 YYNGEE. The CDR3 has 18 residues. DNA of the CDR3: TGTGCCAGCAGCGTAGGTGGGCTAGCGGGGGCCACCGGGGAGACCCAGTACTTC. Protein: CASSVGGLAGATGETQYF.